This is a list of T cell receptor beta chains from one sample in a study of shared clonotypes between healthy human individuals. Data came from immunoSEQ multiplex PCR; TCRdb stores just in-frame clones and leaves some out. The repertoire holds under 2.5 million clones, with 85% to 95% as singletons. The sample consisted of naive CD4+ T cells from PBMCs. The receptors were gathered from a man aged 18-30 years in good health. Some clones in this sample may be carry-over from other donors' samples. CDR3s include the opening cysteine and the closing phenylalanine or tryptophan. The D gene is left open where the match is weak. Size is omitted from some rows. Given values are once, few, many or a class for expanded clones.

cdr3_length,v_call,clone_size,d_call,j_call,cdr3_nt,cdr3_aa
14,TRBV5-1,-,-,TRBJ2-4,TGCGCCAGCAGCTTGGAGACGGGACAAAACATTCAGTACTTC,CASSLETGQNIQYF
13,TRBV10-3,-,-,TRBJ2-3,TGTGCCTCCCGGGACCCGAGCACAGATACGCAGTATTTT,CASRDPSTDTQYF
14,TRBV29-1,-,-,TRBJ1-2,TGCAGCGTTGAATGGGAAGGGAGCGGCTATGGCTACACCTTC,CSVEWEGSGYGYTF
13,TRBV9,-,-,TRBJ2-5,TGTGCCAGCAGCGCGGGCGGCCGAGAGACCCAGTACTTC,CASSAGGRETQYF
17,TRBV7-9,-,-,TRBJ2-3,TGTGCCAGCAGCTTACTAGCTGGCGGGGCTCCCACAGATACGCAGTATTTT,CASSLLAGGAPTDTQYF
17,TRBV27,-,TRBD1,TRBJ1-2,TGTGCCAGCAGTGCCACCAGGGTCCGGGACAGGGGATATGGCTACACCTTC,CASSATRVRDRGYGYTF
12,TRBV28,-,-,TRBJ1-1,TGTGCCAGCGGAAGCAGGGGACCTGAAGCTTTCTTT,CASGSRGPEAFF
13,TRBV9,-,TRBD1,TRBJ1-2,TGTGCCAGCGGGCGACAGGGGGATCATGGCTACACCTTC,CASGRQGDHGYTF
14,TRBV6-5,-,-,TRBJ1-2,TGTGCCAGCAGTCCCCCTGGGGTATGGGATGGCTACACCTTC,CASSPPGVWDGYTF
15,TRBV5-4,-,-,TRBJ2-2,TGTGCCAGCAGCTTGGCCGGGGTAAACACCGGGGAGCTGTTTTTT,CASSLAGVNTGELFF
14,TRBV5-1,-,-,TRBJ2-3,TGCGCCAGCAGCCTCGACACTTACACAGATACGCAGTATTTT,CASSLDTYTDTQYF
16,TRBV7-9,-,TRBD1,TRBJ1-1,TGTGCCAGCAGATCCGGGACAGGGGCTATGAACACTGAAGCTTTCTTT,CASRSGTGAMNTEAFF
14,TRBV5-8,-,TRBD1,TRBJ1-2,TGTGCCAGCAGCCTCCGACAGGGGTACTATGGCTACACCTTC,CASSLRQGYYGYTF
16,TRBV6-5,-,-,TRBJ2-5,TGTGCCAGCAGTTACTCGCTAGTAGGAGGCCAAGAGACCCAGTACTTC,CASSYSLVGGQETQYF
12,TRBV10-3,once,-,TRBJ2-1,TGTGCCATCAAGGGTTTATTCAATGAGCAGTTCTTC,CAIKGLFNEQFF
17,TRBV29-1,-,TRBD1,TRBJ2-6,TGCAGCGTTCAAACGACAGGGATCGGTTTGGGGGCCAACGTCCTGACTTTC,CSVQTTGIGLGANVLTF
14,TRBV29-1,-,-,TRBJ1-1,TGCAGCGTTGGGGGGGGCGCGGGGAACACTGAAGCTTTCTTT,CSVGGGAGNTEAFF
15,TRBV28,-,TRBD1,TRBJ1-5,TGTGCCAGCAAAACCGTGACAGGGTTTGGGCAGCCCCAGCATTTT,CASKTVTGFGQPQHF
12,TRBV7-2,-,-,TRBJ1-1,TGTGCCAGCAGCTGGTCGAACACTGAAGCTTTCTTT,CASSWSNTEAFF
15,TRBV28,-,-,TRBJ2-1,TGTGCCAGCAGTTTTAGTGGGCTTGGATACAATGAGCAGTTCTTC,CASSFSGLGYNEQFF
18,TRBV7-2,-,TRBD2,TRBJ2-3,TGTGCCAGCAGCTTAGGGGGTCGGACTAGCGGGAGGGCAGATACGCAGTATTTT,CASSLGGRTSGRADTQYF
12,TRBV18,-,-,TRBJ2-3,TGTGCCACCTCAGACGACACAGATACGCAGTATTTT,CATSDDTDTQYF
18,TRBV4-2,-,TRBD2,TRBJ2-7,TGTGCCAGCAGCCACGCTCGGTCTGTTAGCGGGACCGCCTACGAGCAGTACTTC,CASSHARSVSGTAYEQYF
18,TRBV4-3,-,TRBD2,TRBJ2-3,TGCGCCAGCAGCCAATACTGGGGGGCTAGCGGGATCCCAGATACGCAGTATTTT,CASSQYWGASGIPDTQYF
16,TRBV5-4,-,-,TRBJ2-5,TGTGCCAGCAGCTTGGGATCTACTACCGTTGGAGAGACCCAGTACTTC,CASSLGSTTVGETQYF
12,TRBV28,-,-,TRBJ1-2,TGTGCCAGCTCCAGGCAGGCCTATGGCTACACCTTC,CASSRQAYGYTF
14,TRBV29-1,-,TRBD2,TRBJ2-1,TGCAGCGCCCACGGGCTAGCGGGAGTTAGTGAGCAGTTCTTC,CSAHGLAGVSEQFF
17,TRBV19,-,TRBD2,TRBJ2-1,TGTGCCAGTAGTATGGGTTTGGGACTAGCGGCATACAATGAGCAGTTCTTC,CASSMGLGLAAYNEQFF
14,TRBV27,-,-,TRBJ2-6,TGTGCCAGCAGTTTATTTCTGGGGGCCAACGTCCTGACTTTC,CASSLFLGANVLTF
16,TRBV28,-,TRBD1,TRBJ2-2,TGTGCCAGCAGATTAGGCGGGACAGGGAACACCGGGGAGCTGTTTTTT,CASRLGGTGNTGELFF
13,TRBV28,-,-,TRBJ2-3,TGTGCCAGCAGTTTAGGTAACACAGATACGCAGTATTTT,CASSLGNTDTQYF
16,TRBV7-2,-,TRBD2,TRBJ2-5,TGTGCCAGCAGCTCCCGACTAGCGAAAACCCAAGAGACCCAGTACTTC,CASSSRLAKTQETQYF
15,TRBV5-1,-,-,TRBJ2-7,TGCGCCAGCAGCTTTCCATCAGGACCGTCCTACGAGCAGTACTTC,CASSFPSGPSYEQYF
18,TRBV28,-,TRBD1,TRBJ1-5,TGTGCCAGCAGTGAGACAGGGGTGGGTACTTATAGCAATCAGCCCCAGCATTTT,CASSETGVGTYSNQPQHF
16,TRBV15,-,-,TRBJ2-3,TGTGCCACCAGCAGAGATGAGGGGCTTAGCACAGATACGCAGTATTTT,CATSRDEGLSTDTQYF
14,TRBV7-9,-,TRBD1,TRBJ1-2,TGTGCCAGCAGCTTAGGAGGGGGCGGTGGTGGCTACACCTTC,CASSLGGGGGGYTF
15,TRBV5-6,-,-,TRBJ1-3,TGTGCCAGCAGCTTGGCCAGGGTCGCCTCGAACACCATATATTTT,CASSLARVASNTIYF
13,TRBV7-2,-,-,TRBJ1-3,TGTGCCAGCAGCTTAAGACAGGTTGGCACCATATATTTT,CASSLRQVGTIYF
19,TRBV5-1,-,-,TRBJ2-1,TGCGCCAGCAGCTTGTTAGGGGGAGCCGCAGTAGTCTCCTACAATGAGCAGTTCTTC,CASSLLGGAAVVSYNEQFF
15,TRBV6-6,-,TRBD1,TRBJ2-1,TGTGCCAGCAGGAAACCGGGACAGGGCTTCGGAGAGCAGTTCTTC,CASRKPGQGFGEQFF
14,TRBV9,-,TRBD1,TRBJ2-7,TGTGCCAGCGCAACCGGGCAGGGGGCCTACGAGCAGTACTTC,CASATGQGAYEQYF
14,TRBV5-1,few,TRBD1,TRBJ1-4,TGCGCCAGCAGCTTACAGGGGGCCGATGAAAAACTGTTTTTT,CASSLQGADEKLFF
14,TRBV5-1,-,-,TRBJ1-2,TGCGCCAGCAGCATTTGGGACACGGCGGTCGGCTACACCTTC,CASSIWDTAVGYTF